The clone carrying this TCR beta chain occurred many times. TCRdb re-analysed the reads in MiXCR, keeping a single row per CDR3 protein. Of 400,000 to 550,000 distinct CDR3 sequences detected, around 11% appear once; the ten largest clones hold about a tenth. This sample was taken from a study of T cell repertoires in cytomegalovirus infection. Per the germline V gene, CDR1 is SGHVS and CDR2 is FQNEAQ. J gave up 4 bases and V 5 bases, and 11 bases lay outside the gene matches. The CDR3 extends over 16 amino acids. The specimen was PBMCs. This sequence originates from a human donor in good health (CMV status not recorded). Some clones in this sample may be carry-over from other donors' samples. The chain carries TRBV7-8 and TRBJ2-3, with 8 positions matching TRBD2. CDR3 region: CASSRGGISEADTQYF. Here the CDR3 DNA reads TGTGCCAGCAGCCGGGGGGGGATCTCCGAGGCAGATACGCAGTATTTT.